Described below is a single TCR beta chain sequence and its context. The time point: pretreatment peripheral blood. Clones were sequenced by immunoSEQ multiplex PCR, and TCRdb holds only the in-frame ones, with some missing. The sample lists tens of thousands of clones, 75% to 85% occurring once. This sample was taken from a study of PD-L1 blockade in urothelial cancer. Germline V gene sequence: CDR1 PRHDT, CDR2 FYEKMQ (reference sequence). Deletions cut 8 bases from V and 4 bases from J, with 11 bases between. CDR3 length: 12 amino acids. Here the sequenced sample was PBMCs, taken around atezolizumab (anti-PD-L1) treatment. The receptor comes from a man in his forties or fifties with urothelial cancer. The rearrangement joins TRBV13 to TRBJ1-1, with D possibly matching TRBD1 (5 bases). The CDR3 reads CASSRGFTEAFF. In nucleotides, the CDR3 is TGTGCCAGCTCAAGGGGTTTCACTGAAGCTTTCTTT.